This TCR beta chain was retrieved from a study of T cell responses to AZD1222 COVID-19 vaccine. As for this clone: The antigen remains undetermined.

This CDR3 is built from 19 residues. The germline CDR1 and CDR2 sequences are LGHDT and YNNKEL (reference sequence). V was shortened by 0 bases and J by 0 bases, with 15 bases between the two germline ends. The repertoire was sequenced with immunoSEQ multiplex PCR; TCRdb's copy has only in-frame clones and lacks some. The data hold 140,000 or so clones, with more than 70% observed a single time. Study-level findings and limits: Clonal diversity may have been underestimated in mostly white British donors.

This specimen was peripheral blood, taken 28 days after the second AZD1222 dose. The chain recombines TRBV3-1 (or the pseudogene TRBV3-2) with TRBJ2-6; D perhaps matches TRBD2 (5 bases). This receptor was obtained from an adult who received the AZD1222 COVID-19 vaccine. The CDR3 loop is CASSQDVRVFGSGANVLTF. The CDR3 DNA sequence: TGTGCCAGCAGCCAAGATGTGAGGGTCTTTGGCTCTGGGGCCAACGTCCTGACTTTC.